This TCR beta chain was observed in a study of CD8+ T cells in alopecia areata. Study information: Twice a day, 5 to 10 mg of oral tofacitinib was administered to treated patients.

Turning to this clone: Its specificity is not known.

As to treatment: oral pan-JAK inhibitor, 5-10 mg twice daily. Investigators sorted PBMCs to obtain both CD4+ and CD8+ T cells. This CDR3 contains 17 residues. Germline lookup yields CDR1 SGHTA and CDR2 FQGNSA. The V end was cut by 2 bases, the J end by 0 bases, with 15 bases between. RNA extraction was followed by reverse transcription into cDNA, which acted as the sequencing template. Some clones are missing from TCRdb's copy, which holds only in-frame ones; the method was immunoSEQ multiplex PCR. The table records roughly 280,000 clones, 60% of them present only once. The study, taken as a whole, reports: On tofacitinib, scalp clonality and expanded CD8+ clones among top 100 fell significantly.

This specimen was CD4+ T cells sorted from blood, taken at roughly week 52, from a patient treated with tofacitinib. This chain joins TRBV7-2 and TRBJ2-3, with D maybe TRBD2 (6 bases). This receptor was obtained from a human donor with alopecia areata. For the CDR3, the DNA is TGTGCCAGCAGCTTATCGCGAAGGGCGGGAAGCACAGATACGCAGTATTTT. Translation: CASSLSRRAGSTDTQYF.